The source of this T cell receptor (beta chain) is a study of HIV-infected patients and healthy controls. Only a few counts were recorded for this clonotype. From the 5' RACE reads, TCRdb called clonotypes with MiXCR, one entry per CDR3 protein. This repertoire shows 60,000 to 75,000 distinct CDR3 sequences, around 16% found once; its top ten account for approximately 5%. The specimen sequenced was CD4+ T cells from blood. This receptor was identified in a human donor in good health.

In nucleotides, the CDR3 is TGTGCCAGCAGTCTGGGGGCGAACAATGAGCAGTTCTTC. It codes for CASSLGANNEQFF. This sequence joins TRBV7-3 and TRBJ2-1, with a possible D match to TRBD1 (6 bases). Trimming removed 6 bases at V and 5 bases at J, with 11 bases between. Germline lookup yields CDR1 SGHTA and CDR2 FQGTGA. CDR3 size: 13 residues.